What follows are 11 T cell receptor beta chains derived from one specimen sequenced in a study of Graves' ophthalmopathy and Graves' hyperthyroidism. Amplification of TCR beta CDR3 regions used RNA transcripts. A first-round RT-PCR used HTBI primers, followed by a second-round multiplex PCR. One entry per CDR3 protein results from TCRdb running MiXCR on the multiplex PCR reads. This table has about 600,000 distinct CDR3 sequences, approximately 35% appearing once. The sample consisted of peripheral blood or thyroid tissue (not recorded which). These receptors were collected from an adult man with Graves' hyperthyroidism.

The CDR3 spells CASSWASPETIYF. In DNA form, the CDR3 reads TGTGCCAGCAGCTGGGCGTCCCCGGAGACCATATATTTT. The chain is built from TRBV5-4 and TRBJ1-3, with unresolved D. Germline V CDR1 and CDR2: SGHNT, YYREEE (reference sequence). The CDR3 extends over 13 amino acids. Trimming removed 3 bases from V and 10 bases from J, with 14 bases in between. Full variable domain (rest looked up from reference TRBV5-4 and TRBJ1-3): ETGVTQSPTHLIKTRGQQVTLRCSSQSGHNTVSWYQQALGQGPQFIFQYYREEENGRGNFPPRFSGLQFPNYSSELNVNALELDDSALYLCASSWASPETIYFGEGSWLTVV.

This clonotype appeared many times. The V call is TRBV5-1, the J call TRBJ1-1, with 9 bases identical to TRBD1. Germline-derived CDR1 and CDR2 are SGHRS and YFSETQ. This CDR3 has 13 residues. Losses at the gene ends were 5 bases for V and 2 bases for J; bases not matched to a gene: 1. In DNA, the CDR3 is TGCGCCAGCAGGGGACAGGGAAACACTGAAGCTTTCTTT. Its translation: CASRGQGNTEAFF.

CDR3 nucleotides: TGTGCCAGCCCTTTACTAGCGGGAGAAAATGAGCAGTACTTC. It yields the protein CASPLLAGENEQYF. The V gene is TRBV6-7, the J gene TRBJ2-7; TRBD2 matches 11 bases. TRBV6-7 is an ORF for which the function is uncertain. There are 14 residues in the CDR3. Trimming at V came to 8 bases and at J to 7 bases, leaving 10 bases not matched to a gene.

The rearrangement links TRBV7-3 to TRBJ1-2; 9 bases fit TRBD1. This CDR3 has 15 residues. CDR1 and CDR2 (germline): SGHTA, FQGTGA. V was pared by 5 bases and J by 4 bases, with 8 bases of the junction left unmatched. This CDR3 reads CASSHRDRVGYGYTF. CDR3 DNA: TGTGCCAGCAGCCACCGGGACAGGGTCGGCTATGGCTACACCTTC.

The chain uses TRBV20-1 and TRBJ2-7, with a weak D call TRBD2 (6 bases). There are 16 residues in the CDR3. V was pared by 4 bases and J by 2 bases, with 21 bases between. Germline CDR1 DFQATT, CDR2 SNEGSKA (reference sequence). The CDR3 sequence: CSATRTNAGGTYEQYF. In nucleotides, the CDR3 is TGCAGTGCTACCCGGACTAACGCCGGGGGAACCTACGAGCAGTACTTC.

This clonotype was observed a few times. The genes are TRBV12-3 or TRBV12-4 and TRBJ2-7; TRBD1 is a possible D gene (5 bases). The CDR3 is 14 amino acids. The V gene lost 3 bases and the J gene lost 4 bases, with 13 bases spanning the gap. CDR3 sequence (DNA): TGTGCCAGCAGTTTCCGCGGTGGGGCTTACGAGCAGTACTTC. This encodes CASSFRGGAYEQYF.

Worth noting for this clonotype: A junction end diverges from the germline sequence, so it may reflect a read error. The chain is built from TRBV14 and TRBJ2-7, with a weak D call TRBD2 (6 bases). The CDR3 spans 14 residues. Germline V gives CDR1 SGHDN, CDR2 FVKESK. The CDR3 DNA reads TGTGCCAGCAGCCAATTCCGTGGAGGGTACGGGCAGTACTTC. Amino acid sequence: CASSQFRGGYGQYF.

The chain recombines TRBV7-2 with TRBJ2-3; D may be TRBD2 (6 bases). With 6 bases removed from V and 0 bases from J, the gap between germline ends came to 13 bases. The CDR3 is 15 residues long. Germline CDR1 is SGHTA and CDR2 is FQGNSA. This CDR3 reads CASSRELLSTDTQYF. The CDR3 nucleotides read TGTGCCAGCAGTCGGGAGCTCCTTAGCACAGATACGCAGTATTTT.

In DNA form, the CDR3 reads TGTGCCAGCAGCTCCCGGACTAGCGGCCCCCAAGAGACCCAGTACTTC. Amino acids: CASSSRTSGPQETQYF. The chain couples TRBV11-2 to TRBJ2-5; 10 nucleotides match TRBD2. The V segment lost 4 bases and the J segment 1 base; nucleotides outside the gene matches: 6. The germline V gene has CDR1 SGHAT and CDR2 FQNNGV. There are 16 residues in the CDR3.

This rearrangement joins TRBV4-1 to TRBJ1-6; no definite D call. Germline V CDR1 and CDR2: MGHRA, YSYEKL. V was shortened by 0 bases and J by 0 bases, with 12 bases between the two germline ends. The CDR3 has 18 amino acids. CDR3 region: CASSQDPRESSYNSPLHF. CDR3 nucleotides: TGCGCCAGCAGCCAAGATCCAAGGGAGAGCTCCTATAATTCACCCCTCCACTTT.

This clonotype was recorded at least ten times. The rearrangement uses TRBV24-1 and TRBJ1-1, with D perhaps matching TRBD1 (5 bases). Per the germline V gene, CDR1 is KGHDR and CDR2 is SFDVKD. V lost 4 bases and J lost 5, with 7 bases in between. This CDR3 is 12 amino acids long. The CDR3 spells CATSDQGTEAFF. In DNA form, the CDR3 reads TGTGCCACCAGTGACCAGGGAACTGAAGCTTTCTTT.